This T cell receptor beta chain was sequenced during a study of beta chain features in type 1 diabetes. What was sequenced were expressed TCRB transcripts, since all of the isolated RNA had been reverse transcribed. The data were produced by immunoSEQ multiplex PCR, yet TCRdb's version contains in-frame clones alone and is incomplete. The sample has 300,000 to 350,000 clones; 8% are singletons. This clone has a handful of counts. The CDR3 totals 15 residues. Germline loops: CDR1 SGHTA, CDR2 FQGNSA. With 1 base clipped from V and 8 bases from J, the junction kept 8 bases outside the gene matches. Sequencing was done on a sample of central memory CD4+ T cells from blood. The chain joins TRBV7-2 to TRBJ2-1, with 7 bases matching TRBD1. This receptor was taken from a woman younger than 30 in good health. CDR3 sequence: CASSLGTGRIDEQFF. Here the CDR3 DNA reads TGTGCCAGCAGCTTAGGGACAGGACGGATAGATGAGCAGTTCTTC.